Here is one T cell receptor beta chain with its context. The antigen it recognizes is unknown. No per-base quality is available; no much larger clone lies one base away. Looking up the germline V gene (reference sequence) yields CDR1 DFQATT and CDR2 SNEGSKA. The CDR3 has 15 amino acids, counting the end cysteine and phenylalanine. Of all the DNA, just the CDR3 is kept, 45 bases in frame from base 1. Compared with germline, V lacks 6 bases and J lacks 2 bases; bases without a gene match: 9. This specimen belongs to a study of blood T cells in healthy people across ages (dated by TCRdb to the mid-2010s). For context, the study as a whole: In model experiments, roughly one uniquely barcoded TCR beta cDNA molecule per two T cells was captured by template switching. Age-related changes in TCR beta repertoire diversity were measured in the study by deep sequencing normalized with unique cDNA molecular identifiers. The donors were split into four age groups: young (average around 15 years), middle-aged (around 40), aged (62) and long-lived (about 74). To avoid experimental bias, donors of different ages were randomly spread across the sequencing lanes. Two additional independent replicas of 1 million unique cDNA reads from the same blood draw were analyzed for two donors (one aged 18 to 29 and one aged 80 or older).

Receptor amplification or capture employed 5' RACE. Sequencing relied on an Illumina HiSeq 2500. The second PCR ran for about 7 to 11 cycles and used a J-beta primer mix along with a sample-barcoded 5' primer. Each TCR beta cDNA molecule received a unique molecular identifier from a template-switch 5' adaptor carrying 12 random nucleotides. At least 2.5 million CDR3-containing paired-end reads were obtained from each sample. First-strand cDNA was synthesized from all RNA with the Mint cDNA synthesis kit, primed by a TRBC-specific oligonucleotide. Following uracil-DNA glycosylase treatment, a first 18-cycle PCR with universal primers M1SS and BC2_uni_R was performed on all cDNA. The study's processing was this. For normalization, 1 million high-quality reads, each with a distinct molecular identifier, were randomly selected from each sample. Instead of being binned into consensus sequences, reads with shared molecular identifiers were discarded. MiTCR, with a Q25 quality threshold and the strictest error-elimination algorithm, was used for CDR3 identification, clonotype clustering and error correction. A nonparametric unseen species model with Euler transformation was used to estimate lower-bound total TCR beta diversity. TCRdb took the public reads, trimmed them with fastp at Q25, ran MiXCR for clone calling and kept in-frame beta chains. One record per CDR3 amino acid sequence lists the most common genes and DNA. The V and J calls and clone size come from TCRdb's table, not from the authors' own analysis. Counted in this sample were roughly 930,000 distinct CDR3 sequences; roughly 43% of them appeared once. The ten largest account for 13% of the sample.

Study-level results and caveats: The long-lived group showed more naive CD4+ T cells, fewer expanded clones and increased TCR diversity than the aged group, suggesting age selection. Since profiling was done on bulk unsorted PBMCs, naive and antigen-experienced compartments could not be conclusively compared. Estimates of total diversity based on one million sequenced T cells were regarded as lower bounds and as underestimates. The CMV infection status of donors was not known, potentially confounding age-related changes in expanded clonotypes. As age increased, observed TCR beta diversity per million T cells dropped in a roughly linear way, and a significant reduction was already evident by age about 36. There was a strong correlation between observed TCR beta diversity and the percentage of naive T cells measured by flow cytometry.

Donors were about 36 systemically healthy Caucasian individuals from Russia aged roughly 6 to 95 years. Each donor gave ten milliliters of peripheral blood, drawn into EDTA-treated Vacutainer tubes. Ficoll-Paque density-gradient centrifugation was used to isolate PBMCs, with at least 6 million per sample. Total RNA was extracted from PBMCs with Trizol reagent, with at least 6 micrograms obtained per sample. Naive CD45RAhigh/CD27high T cell percentages were measured by flow cytometry on a PBMC aliquot from every donor. The sequence is built from TRBV20-1 and TRBJ1-5, with TRBD1 identical over 8 junction bases. The source material was blood. This sequence was found in a man aged 30 to 39 in good health. The CDR3: CSAINRGVGNQPQHF. The DNA sequence reads TGCAGTGCCATAAACAGGGGGGTCGGCAATCAGCCCCAGCATTTT.